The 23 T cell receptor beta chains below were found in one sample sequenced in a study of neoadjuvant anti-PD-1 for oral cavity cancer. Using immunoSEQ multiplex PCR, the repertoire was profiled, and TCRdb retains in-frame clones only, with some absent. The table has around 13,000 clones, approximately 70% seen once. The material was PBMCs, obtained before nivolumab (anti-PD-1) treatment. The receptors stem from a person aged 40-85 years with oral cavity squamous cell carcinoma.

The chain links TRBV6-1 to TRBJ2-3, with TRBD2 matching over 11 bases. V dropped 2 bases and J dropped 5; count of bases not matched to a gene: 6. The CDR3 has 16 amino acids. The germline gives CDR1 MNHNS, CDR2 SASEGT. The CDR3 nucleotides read TGTGCCAGCAGTGAAAGTTTAGCGGGGGGGCGAGATACGCAGTATTTT. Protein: CASSESLAGGRDTQYF.

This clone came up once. CDR3 DNA: TGTGCCAGCAGTTCAACAGGGGCGCTCGGGTACGAGCAGTACTTC. This gives the protein CASSSTGALGYEQYF. The chain carries TRBV27 and TRBJ2-7; TRBD1 matches 7 bases. This CDR3 region has 15 residues. Per germline, CDR1 MNHEY and CDR2 SMNVEV (reference sequence). Trimming at V came to 4 bases and at J to 4 bases, leaving 10 bases not matched to a gene.

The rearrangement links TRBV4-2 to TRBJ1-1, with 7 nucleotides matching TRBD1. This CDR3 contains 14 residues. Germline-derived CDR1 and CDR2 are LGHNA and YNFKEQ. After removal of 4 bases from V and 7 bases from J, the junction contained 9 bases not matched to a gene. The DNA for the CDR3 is TGTGCCAGCAGCCTGCAGGGGGAGGCGGTTGAAGCTTTCTTT. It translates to CASSLQGEAVEAFF.

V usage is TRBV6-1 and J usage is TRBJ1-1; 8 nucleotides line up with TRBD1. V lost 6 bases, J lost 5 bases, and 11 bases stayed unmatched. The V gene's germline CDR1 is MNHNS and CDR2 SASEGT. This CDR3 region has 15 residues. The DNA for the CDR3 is TGTGCCAGCAGGCTGCAGGGGGCTTGGGGTACTGAAGCTTTCTTT. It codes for CASRLQGAWGTEAFF.

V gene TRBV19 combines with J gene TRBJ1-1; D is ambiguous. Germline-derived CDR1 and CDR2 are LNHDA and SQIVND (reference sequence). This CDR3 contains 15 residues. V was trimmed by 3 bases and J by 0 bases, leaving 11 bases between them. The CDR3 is CASSIMAQLNTEAFF. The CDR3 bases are TGTGCCAGTAGTATTATGGCCCAGTTGAACACTGAAGCTTTCTTT.

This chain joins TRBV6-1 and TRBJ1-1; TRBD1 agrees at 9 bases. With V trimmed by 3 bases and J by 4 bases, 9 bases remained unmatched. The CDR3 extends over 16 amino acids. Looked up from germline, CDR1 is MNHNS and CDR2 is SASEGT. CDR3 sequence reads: CASSERQGGSFTEAFF. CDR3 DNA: TGTGCCAGCAGTGAGCGACAGGGGGGCTCGTTCACTGAAGCTTTCTTT.

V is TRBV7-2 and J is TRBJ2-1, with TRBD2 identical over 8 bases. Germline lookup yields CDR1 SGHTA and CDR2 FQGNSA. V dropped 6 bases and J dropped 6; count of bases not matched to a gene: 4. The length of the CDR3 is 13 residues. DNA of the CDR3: TGTGCCAGCAGACCACGGGGGGGCAATGAGCAGTTCTTC. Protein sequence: CASRPRGGNEQFF.

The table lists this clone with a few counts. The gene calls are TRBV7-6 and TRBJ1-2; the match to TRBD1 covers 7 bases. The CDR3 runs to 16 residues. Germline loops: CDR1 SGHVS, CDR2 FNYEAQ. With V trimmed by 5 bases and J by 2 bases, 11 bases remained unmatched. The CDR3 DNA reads TGTGCCAGCAGCCCCCAGGGGGGGAAGAGGAACTATGGCTACACCTTC. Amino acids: CASSPQGGKRNYGYTF.

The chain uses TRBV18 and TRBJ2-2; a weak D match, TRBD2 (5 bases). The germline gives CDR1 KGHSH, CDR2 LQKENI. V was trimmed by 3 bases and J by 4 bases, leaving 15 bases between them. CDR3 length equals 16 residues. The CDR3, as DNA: TGTGCCAGCTCACCGGCGGGTCCCCCCGGCACCGGGGAGCTGTTTTTT. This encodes CASSPAGPPGTGELFF.

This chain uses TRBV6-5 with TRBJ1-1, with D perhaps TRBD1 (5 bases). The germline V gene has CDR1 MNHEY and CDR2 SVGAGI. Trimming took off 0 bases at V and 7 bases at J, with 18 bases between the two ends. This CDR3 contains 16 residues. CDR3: CASSYSAASGQHEAFF. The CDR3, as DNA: TGTGCCAGCAGTTACTCGGCGGCCTCAGGGCAGCATGAAGCTTTCTTT.

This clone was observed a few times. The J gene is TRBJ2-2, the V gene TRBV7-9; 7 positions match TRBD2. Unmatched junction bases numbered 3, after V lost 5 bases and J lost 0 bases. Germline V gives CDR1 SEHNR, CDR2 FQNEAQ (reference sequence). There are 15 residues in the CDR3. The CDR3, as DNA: TGTGCCAGCAGCCCAAGCGGGGCGAACACCGGGGAGCTGTTTTTT. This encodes CASSPSGANTGELFF.

CDR3 DNA sequence: TGCAGCGTTACGACTAGCGGGGGGCCCACAGATACGCAGTATTTT. This gives the protein CSVTTSGGPTDTQYF. The chain recombines TRBV29-1 with TRBJ2-3; 13 bases match TRBD2. CDR1 and CDR2 (germline): SQVTM, ANQGSEA. V lost 5 bases, J lost 2 bases, and 4 bases stayed unmatched. This CDR3 contains 15 residues.

Here the CDR3 reads CASSHGQVSTDTQYF. CDR3 in DNA: TGTGCCAGCAGCCATGGACAGGTTTCCACAGATACGCAGTATTTT. V is TRBV5-6 and J is TRBJ2-3; 7 bases are shared with TRBD1. This CDR3 comprises 15 residues. Looked up from germline, CDR1 is SGHDT and CDR2 is YYEEEE. V trimming: 4 bases; J trimming: 2 bases; junction bases outside the gene matches: 7.

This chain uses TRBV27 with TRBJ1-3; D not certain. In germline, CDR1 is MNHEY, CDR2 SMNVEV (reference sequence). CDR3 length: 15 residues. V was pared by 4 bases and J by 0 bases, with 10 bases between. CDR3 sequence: CASSSGINSGNTIYF. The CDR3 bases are TGTGCCAGCAGTTCAGGCATTAACTCTGGAAACACCATATATTTT.

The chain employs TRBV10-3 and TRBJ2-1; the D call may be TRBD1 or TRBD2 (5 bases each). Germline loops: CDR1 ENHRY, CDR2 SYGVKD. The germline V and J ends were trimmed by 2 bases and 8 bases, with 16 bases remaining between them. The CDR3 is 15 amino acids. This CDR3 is CAISELAAGADEQFF. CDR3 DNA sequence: TGTGCCATCAGTGAGCTTGCTGCCGGGGCCGATGAGCAGTTCTTC.

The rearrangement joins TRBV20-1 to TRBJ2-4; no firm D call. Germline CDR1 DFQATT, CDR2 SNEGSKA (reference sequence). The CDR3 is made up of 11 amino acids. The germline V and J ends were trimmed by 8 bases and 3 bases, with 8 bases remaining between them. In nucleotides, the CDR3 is TGCAGTTGTGAGGTCAAAAACATTCAGTACTTC. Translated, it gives CSCEVKNIQYF.

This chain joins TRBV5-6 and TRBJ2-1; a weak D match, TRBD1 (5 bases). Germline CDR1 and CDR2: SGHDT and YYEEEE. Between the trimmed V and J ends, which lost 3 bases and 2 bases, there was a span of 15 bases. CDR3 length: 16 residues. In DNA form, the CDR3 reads TGTGCCAGCAGCTCCACGTGGGGCAACCCCTACAATGAGCAGTTCTTC. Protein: CASSSTWGNPYNEQFF.

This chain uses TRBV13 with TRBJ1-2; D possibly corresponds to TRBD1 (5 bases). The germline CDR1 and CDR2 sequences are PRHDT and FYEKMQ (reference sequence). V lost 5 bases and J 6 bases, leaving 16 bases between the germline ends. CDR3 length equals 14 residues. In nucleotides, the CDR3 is TGTGCCAGCAGCCTATTCGACAGCCCCCATGGCTACACCTTC. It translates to CASSLFDSPHGYTF.

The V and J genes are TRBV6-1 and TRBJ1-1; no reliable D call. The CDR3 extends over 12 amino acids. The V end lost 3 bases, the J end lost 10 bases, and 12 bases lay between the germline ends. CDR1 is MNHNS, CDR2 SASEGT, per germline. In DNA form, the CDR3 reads TGTGCCAGCAGTGACACCTGGGTTGGAGCTTTCTTT. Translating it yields CASSDTWVGAFF.

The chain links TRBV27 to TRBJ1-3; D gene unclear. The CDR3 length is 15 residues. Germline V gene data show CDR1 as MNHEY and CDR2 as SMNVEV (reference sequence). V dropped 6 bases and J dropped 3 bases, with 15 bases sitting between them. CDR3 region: CASSPDYTGGNTIYF. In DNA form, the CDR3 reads TGTGCCAGCAGCCCCGATTATACGGGTGGAAACACCATATATTTT.

The CDR3 region has the DNA TGTGCCAGCAGTGAAGGAGGGAGGGCCTACTTAGCCAAAAACATTCAGTACTTC. As protein: CASSEGGRAYLAKNIQYF. The chain links TRBV2 to TRBJ2-4; 7 bases fit TRBD2. The V gene end was trimmed by 1 base and the J gene end by 0 bases; junction bases not matched to a gene: 9. The CDR3 covers 18 residues. From germline, CDR1 is SNHLY and CDR2 FYNNEI.

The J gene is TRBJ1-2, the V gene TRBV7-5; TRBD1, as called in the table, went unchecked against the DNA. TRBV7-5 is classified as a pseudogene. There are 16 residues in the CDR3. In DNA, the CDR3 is TGTGCCAGAAGCTTTTTTCCGGGACAGGGTTTGTTGGGCTACACCTTC. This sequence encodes CARSFFPGQGLLGYTF.

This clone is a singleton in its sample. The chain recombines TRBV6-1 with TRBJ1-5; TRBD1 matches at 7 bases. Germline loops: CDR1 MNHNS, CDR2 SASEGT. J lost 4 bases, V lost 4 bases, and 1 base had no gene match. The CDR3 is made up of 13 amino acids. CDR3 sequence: CASSARGNQPQHF. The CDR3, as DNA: TGTGCCAGCAGTGCCAGGGGGAATCAGCCCCAGCATTTT.